These 9 T cell receptor beta chains originate from one sample sequenced in a study of beta chain features in type 1 diabetes. Isolated RNA was reverse transcribed in full, so expressed TCRB transcripts were sequenced. Sequencing was performed with immunoSEQ multiplex PCR; in TCRdb, only in-frame clones are kept and a portion is missing. The repertoire holds 150,000 to 170,000 clones, with around 8.5% as singletons. Sequencing was performed on central memory CD4+ T cells from blood. These receptors originate from a man between 18 and 29 years old in good health.

This clone was detected a few times. The chain is built from TRBV6-6 and TRBJ1-5; 7 bases align to TRBD1. The CDR3 is 15 residues long. The germline CDR1 and CDR2 sequences are MNHNY and SVGAGI (reference sequence). Trimming removed 3 bases from V and 4 bases from J; junction bases left unmatched: 6. The CDR3 region has the DNA TGTGCCAGCAGTTATGAAGGGGGCGGGAATCAGCCCCAGCATTTT. Its translation: CASSYEGGGNQPQHF.

The genes are TRBV6-5 and TRBJ2-5, with unresolved D. CDR1 and CDR2 (germline): MNHEY, SVGAGI. The CDR3 totals 11 residues. Trimming took off 7 bases at V and 11 bases at J, with 14 bases between the two ends. The CDR3 loop is CASNDAVRQYF. The CDR3 DNA is TGTGCCAGCAACGACGCGGTAAGGCAGTACTTC.

This clone was seen at least ten times. V usage is TRBV30 and J usage is TRBJ2-7; weak D call: TRBD1 (6 bases). The germline gives CDR1 GTSNPN, CDR2 SVGIG (reference sequence). The CDR3 sequence is 14 residues long. With 2 bases removed from V and 5 bases from J, the gap between germline ends came to 16 bases. This CDR3 reads CAWSQQGGSDEQYF. The CDR3 bases are TGTGCCTGGAGTCAACAGGGTGGGAGCGACGAGCAGTACTTC.

There are a few counts of this clone. This chain joins TRBV30 and TRBJ2-7; D is perhaps TRBD1 (7 bases). The CDR3 covers 12 residues. The germline V gene has CDR1 GTSNPN and CDR2 SVGIG (reference sequence). Trimming stripped 8 bases from V and 3 bases from J, with 14 bases between. The CDR3 reads CAGLNRGYEQYF. The CDR3 DNA reads TGTGCCGGACTAAACAGGGGCTACGAGCAGTACTTC. Combining the CDR3 with reference TRBV30 and TRBJ2-7 gives the whole variable domain SQTIHQWPATLVQPVGSPLSLECTVEGTSNPNLYWYRQAAGRGLQLLFYSVGIGQISSEVPQNLSASRPQDRQFILSSKKLLLSDSGFYLCAGLNRGYEQYFGPGTRLTVT.

V usage is TRBV15 and J usage is TRBJ2-2; no clear D gene. From germline, CDR1 is LNHNV and CDR2 YYDKDF (reference sequence). The CDR3 sequence is 13 residues long. Trimming shortened V by 1 base and J by 5 bases, and 5 bases separated the two germline ends. The CDR3 coding sequence is TGTGCCACCAGCAGAGTCCTTACCGGGGAGCTGTTTTTT. This codes for CATSRVLTGELFF.

This clone was recorded many times. J is TRBJ2-1 and V is TRBV7-9, with 9 bases that match TRBD2. With 8 bases clipped from V and 5 bases from J, the junction kept 7 bases outside the gene matches. The CDR3 loop spans 14 amino acids. Germline V gene sequence: CDR1 SEHNR, CDR2 FQNEAQ (reference sequence). The CDR3 DNA sequence: TGTGCCAGCGGGAAGGGACTAGCCGACAATGAGCAGTTCTTC. Encoded protein: CASGKGLADNEQFF.

This clone was recorded at least ten times. The rearrangement uses TRBV18 and TRBJ2-1; 7 bases are a match to TRBD1. CDR1 KGHSH and CDR2 LQKENI come from the germline V gene. This CDR3 is built from 14 residues. V shed 0 bases, J shed 15 bases, and the junction held 11 bases outside the gene matches. The CDR3 loop reads CASSPPNSQGIGFF. CDR3 DNA: TGTGCCAGCTCACCACCGAATTCACAGGGGATAGGGTTCTTC.

This chain uses TRBV6-1 with TRBJ2-5, with TRBD1 identical over 8 bases. The V gene end was trimmed by 5 bases and the J gene end by 5 bases; junction bases not matched to a gene: 7. The CDR3 has 14 residues. Germline V gene data show CDR1 as MNHNS and CDR2 as SASEGT. The CDR3 loop is CASSPRQGTETQYF. The CDR3 coding sequence is TGTGCCAGCAGTCCGAGACAGGGGACCGAGACCCAGTACTTC.

This clone appeared a few times. This chain joins TRBV5-4 and TRBJ1-2; a possible D gene is TRBD1 (5 bases). This CDR3 is 13 amino acids long. Germline-derived CDR1 and CDR2 are SGHNT and YYREEE (reference sequence). The V gene lost 0 bases and the J gene lost 8 bases, with 11 bases spanning the gap. For the CDR3, the DNA is TGTGCCAGCAGCTTGGATCCGGGGGGGGGCTACACCTTC. Residues: CASSLDPGGGYTF. The full variable domain, its missing parts supplied by reference TRBV5-4 and TRBJ1-2, is ETGVTQSPTHLIKTRGQQVTLRCSSQSGHNTVSWYQQALGQGPQFIFQYYREEENGRGNFPPRFSGLQFPNYSSELNVNALELDDSALYLCASSLDPGGGYTFGSGTRLTVV.